This T cell receptor (beta chain) was captured in a study of radiotherapy plus CTLA-4 blockade in lung cancer. Study-wide results and caveats: The best prediction of response reportedly came from early blood T cell clone dynamics, with interferon-beta.

The germline gives CDR1 SQVTM, CDR2 ANQGSEA. V was clipped by 4 bases and J by 4 bases; unmatched bases: 3. The CDR3 totals 12 residues. Regarding this clone: Its antigen remains unidentified.

Assay: immunoSEQ multiplex PCR; the TCRdb copy retains only in-frame clones and omits some. The table has more than 40,000 clones, approximately 73% seen once. This sample comprised peripheral blood, obtained from a patient treated with radiotherapy plus ipilimumab. The receptor was derived from a human donor with non-small cell lung cancer who had a complete response to radiotherapy plus ipilimumab. The rearrangement joins TRBV29-1 to TRBJ1-1; 7 nucleotides align to TRBD1. CDR3 nucleotides: TGCAGCGTTGCCAGGGGGACCACTGAAGCTTTCTTT. Translating gives CSVARGTTEAFF. The whole variable domain, remainder taken from reference TRBV29-1 and TRBJ1-1, is SAVISQKPSRDICQRGTSLTIQCQVDSQVTMMFWYRQQPGQSLTLIATANQGSEATYESGFVIDKFPISRPNLTFSTLTVSNMSPEDSSIYLCSVARGTTEAFFGQGTRLTVV.